The 18 T cell receptor beta chains in this list originate from one sample, sequenced in a study of blood T cells in healthy people across ages. With a J-beta primer mix and a sample-barcoded 5' primer, a second PCR ran roughly 7 to 11 cycles. Via MiXCR, TCRdb re-called the 5' RACE reads, giving one row per CDR3 protein. The sample shows some 780,000 distinct CDR3 sequences, roughly three fifths of them seen only once. The sequencing sample was made of blood. The receptors were gathered from a man aged 35-49 years in good health.

This clonotype was seen only a few times. The junction shows a germline mismatch at one end, possibly a read error. The chain combines TRBV7-7 with TRBJ2-5, with 14 bases aligning to TRBD2. The CDR3 is 18 residues long. CDR1 is SSHAT and CDR2 is FNYEAQ in the germline V gene (reference sequence). In nucleotides, the CDR3 is TGTGCTAGCAGCTCGGGACTAGCGGGGGACCCGGAAATAGAGACCCAGTACTTC. Its protein is CASSSGLAGDPEIETQYF.

In this sample, this clonotype turned up a few times. The V and J genes are TRBV2 and TRBJ1-2; D is unclear. The germline V gene encodes CDR1 SNHLY and CDR2 FYNNEI. This CDR3 is 12 amino acids long. Trimming took 4 bases from V and 8 from J, leaving 11 bases between them. This chain's CDR3 is CASSVIGYGYTF. DNA of the CDR3: TGTGCCAGCAGTGTGATAGGTTACGGCTACACCTTC.

This clonotype appeared a few times. V is TRBV14 and J is TRBJ2-3, with 8 bases fitting TRBD1. The germline CDR1 and CDR2 sequences are SGHDN and FVKESK. V gave up 4 bases and J gave up 5 bases; unmatched junction bases: 14. This CDR3 comprises 17 residues. CDR3 loop: CASSPPAGTGRGDTQYF. The CDR3 coding sequence is TGTGCCAGCAGCCCTCCAGCCGGGACAGGCCGTGGAGATACGCAGTATTTT.

This clonotype has only a few counts. V usage is TRBV6-2 or TRBV6-3 and J usage is TRBJ2-1; D is uncertain. Trimming left V 5 bases short and J 7 bases short, with 9 bases between. The CDR3 has 12 amino acids. Germline V gene data show CDR1 as MNHEY and CDR2 as SVGEGT. CDR3 nucleotides: TGTGCCAGCAGTCCCCCAGCGAATGAGCAGTTCTTC. Its translation: CASSPPANEQFF.

The V and J genes are TRBV9 and TRBJ1-2, with a weak D call TRBD1 (5 bases). The CDR3 extends over 18 amino acids. V gave up 3 bases and J gave up 4 bases, with 25 bases separating them. The V gene's germline CDR1 is SGDLS and CDR2 YYNGEE. CDR3 residues: CASSARIRTDGGSYGYTF. The DNA of the CDR3 is TGTGCCAGCAGCGCACGAATACGTACCGACGGGGGGAGCTATGGCTACACCTTC.

This clonotype was picked up a small number of times. The V call is TRBV12-3 or TRBV12-4, the J call TRBJ2-7; TRBD2 matches at 16 bases. V gave up 6 bases and J gave up 7 bases; unmatched junction bases: 12. CDR3 length equals 17 residues. The CDR3 DNA reads as TGTGCCAGCAGCCCGGGACTAGCGGGAGGGCCCTCTGGGGAGCAGTACTTC. Amino acid sequence: CASSPGLAGGPSGEQYF.

This clonotype has only one observation. The chain has TRBV3-1 and TRBJ2-1; 7 bases match TRBD2. Per the germline V gene, CDR1 is LGHDT and CDR2 is YNNKEL (reference sequence). There are 13 residues in the CDR3. V gave up 6 bases and J gave up 5 bases; unmatched junction bases: 4. CDR3 loop: CASRTSFNNEQFF. Here the CDR3 DNA reads TGTGCCAGCAGGACTAGCTTCAACAATGAGCAGTTCTTC.

The rearrangement uses TRBV20-1 and TRBJ2-2; D might be TRBD2 (5 bases). The CDR3 totals 12 residues. V lost 6 bases and J lost 7, with 12 bases in between. CDR1 and CDR2 from the germline V gene are DFQATT and SNEGSKA (reference sequence). The CDR3 region is CSAKGDGGELFF. The CDR3 DNA follows: TGCAGTGCGAAGGGAGACGGCGGGGAGCTGTTTTTT.

The sample holds many counts of this clonotype. This chain links TRBV6-5 with TRBJ1-1; 8 bases line up with TRBD1. Losses at the gene ends were 7 bases for V and 9 bases for J; bases not matched to a gene: 7. The CDR3 is made up of 12 amino acids. The germline V gene has CDR1 MNHEY and CDR2 SVGAGI. For the CDR3, the DNA is TGTGCCAGCATCCTAGGACAGGGACAAGCTTTCTTT. Protein product: CASILGQGQAFF.

V is TRBV29-1 and J is TRBJ1-3, with a weak D call TRBD1 (5 bases). V lost 4 bases and J 0 bases, leaving 19 bases between the germline ends. The CDR3 covers 17 residues. Looked up from germline, CDR1 is SQVTM and CDR2 is ANQGSEA. CDR3 amino acids: CSVVGDPTEASGNTIYF. DNA for the CDR3: TGCAGCGTTGTTGGGGACCCGACTGAAGCCTCTGGAAACACCATATATTTT. The entire variable domain, with the rest obtained from reference TRBV29-1 and TRBJ1-3, is as follows: SAVISQKPSRDICQRGTSLTIQCQVDSQVTMMFWYRQQPGQSLTLIATANQGSEATYESGFVIDKFPISRPNLTFSTLTVSNMSPEDSSIYLCSVVGDPTEASGNTIYFGEGSWLTVV.

The chain is built from TRBV7-2 and TRBJ2-6; 8 nucleotides align to TRBD1. CDR3 length equals 15 residues. Germline-derived CDR1 and CDR2 are SGHTA and FQGNSA. V was pared by 8 bases and J by 4 bases, with 7 bases of the junction left unmatched. CDR3 in DNA: TGTGCCAGCGACCAGGGGGCGCTGGGGGCCAACGTCCTGACTTTC. Protein product: CASDQGALGANVLTF.

This clonotype was recorded a few times. The V gene is TRBV11-2, the J gene TRBJ1-6; no clear D gene. V was clipped by 0 bases and J by 10 bases, with 16 bases between them. Germline-derived CDR1 and CDR2 are SGHAT and FQNNGV. The CDR3 spans 16 residues. The CDR3 DNA sequence: TGTGCCAGCAGCTTAGATCTTACGGGTTTCGGGTCACCCCTCCACTTT. It specifies CASSLDLTGFGSPLHF.

In DNA form, the CDR3 reads TGTGCCAGCTACGACCCACTCCCCGATACGCAGTATTTT. As protein: CASYDPLPDTQYF. The V and J genes are TRBV25-1 and TRBJ2-3; no firm D call. Deletions cut 8 bases from V and 6 bases from J, with 15 bases between. The germline gives CDR1 MGHDK, CDR2 SYGVNS. This CDR3 is built from 13 residues.

This sequence joins TRBV9 and TRBJ2-6; D is perhaps TRBD2 (6 bases). Germline-derived CDR1 and CDR2 are SGDLS and YYNGEE. V was pared by 3 bases and J by 4 bases, with 14 bases between. The length of the CDR3 is 16 residues. The CDR3 DNA follows: TGTGCCAGCAGCGCCGGGAGTTTAAGGGGGGCCAACGTCCTGACTTTC. It codes for CASSAGSLRGANVLTF.

The chain uses TRBV9 and TRBJ2-1, with 8 nucleotides matching TRBD2. Germline V gene sequence: CDR1 SGDLS, CDR2 YYNGEE. The CDR3 spans 16 residues. Trimming took 0 bases from V and 3 from J; bases not matched to a gene: 5. The CDR3 DNA reads as TGTGCCAGCAGCGTAGACCGGGAGGGCCGCTACAATGAGCAGTTCTTC. This translates into CASSVDREGRYNEQFF.

A few counts support this clonotype. The chain links TRBV29-1 to TRBJ2-7; TRBD1 matches 10 bases. This CDR3 is 15 amino acids long. CDR1 and CDR2 (germline): SQVTM, ANQGSEA. Trimming cost V 5 bases and J 5 bases; bases outside gene matches: 12. This CDR3 is CSVYPGQGPPDEQYF. For the CDR3, the DNA is TGCAGCGTTTACCCGGGACAGGGGCCACCCGACGAGCAGTACTTC.

The V call is TRBV9, the J call TRBJ2-1; no reliable D call. The CDR3 is 15 amino acids. The germline V gene encodes CDR1 SGDLS and CDR2 YYNGEE. V dropped 6 bases and J dropped 9 bases, with 22 bases sitting between them. CDR3 loop: CASTAGEWGYGEQFF. The CDR3 DNA sequence: TGTGCCAGCACCGCTGGTGAGTGGGGTTACGGTGAGCAGTTCTTC.

The chain uses TRBV7-3 and TRBJ1-5; D is ambiguous. From germline, CDR1 is SGHTA and CDR2 FQGTGA. The CDR3 contains 17 residues. V was shortened by 8 bases and J by 11 bases, with 31 bases between the two germline ends. The CDR3 region is CASFLKTVHRSGVTQHF. In DNA, the CDR3 is TGTGCCAGCTTCCTCAAAACCGTCCACCGATCTGGGGTAACCCAGCATTTT. Full variable domain (remainder filled in from reference TRBV7-3 and TRBJ1-5): GAGVSQTPSNKVTEKGKYVELRCDPISGHTALYWYRQSLGQGPEFLIYFQGTGAADDSGLPNDRFFAVRPEGSVSTLKIQRTERGDSAVYLCASFLKTVHRSGVTQHFGDGTRLSIL.